The clone carrying this T cell receptor beta chain was seen a few times. Its antigen is unidentified. TCRdb redid the calling of the reads with MiXCR, one entry per CDR3 protein. Seen here are 300,000 to 450,000 distinct CDR3 sequences, about a sixth observed once, and the top ten hold 7.5% to 9%. The data stem from a study of T cell repertoires in cytomegalovirus infection. On the study more broadly: Public TCR beta signatures provided an indication of both CMV infection and a matching HLA type. General study findings and limits: CMV-specific HLA-C-restricted TCR beta clonotypes dominated the ex vivo response. Totalled public TCR beta family frequency picked out people who carried CMV plus the relevant HLA.

This receptor was obtained from a human donor in good health (CMV status not recorded). Some clones in this sample may be carry-over from other donors' samples. Sequencing was done on a sample of PBMCs.

CDR3 in amino acids: CASSREVGDPYEQYF. The DNA for the CDR3 is TGTGCCAGCAGCCGCGAAGTCGGGGACCCCTACGAGCAGTACTTC. This chain connects TRBV7-8 to TRBJ2-7; TRBD1 or TRBD2 may be the D gene (5 bases each). The V gene lost 5 bases and the J gene lost 2 bases, with 16 bases spanning the gap. This CDR3 contains 15 residues. Germline values: CDR1 SGHVS, CDR2 FQNEAQ.